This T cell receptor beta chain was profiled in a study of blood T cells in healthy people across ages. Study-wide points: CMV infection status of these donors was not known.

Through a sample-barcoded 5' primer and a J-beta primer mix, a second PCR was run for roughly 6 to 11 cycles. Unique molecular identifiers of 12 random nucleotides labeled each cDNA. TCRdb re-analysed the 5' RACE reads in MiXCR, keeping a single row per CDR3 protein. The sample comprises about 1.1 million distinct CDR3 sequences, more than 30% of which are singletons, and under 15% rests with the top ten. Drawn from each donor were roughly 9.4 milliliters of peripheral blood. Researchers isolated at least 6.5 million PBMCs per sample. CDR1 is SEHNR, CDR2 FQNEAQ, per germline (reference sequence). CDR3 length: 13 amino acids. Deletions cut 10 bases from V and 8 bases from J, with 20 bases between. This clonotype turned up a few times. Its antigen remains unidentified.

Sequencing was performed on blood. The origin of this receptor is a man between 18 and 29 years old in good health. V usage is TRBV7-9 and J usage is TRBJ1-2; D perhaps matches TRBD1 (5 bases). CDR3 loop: CATIQRGGGGYTF. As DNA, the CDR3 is TGTGCCACCATACAACGTGGGGGTGGAGGCTACACCTTC.